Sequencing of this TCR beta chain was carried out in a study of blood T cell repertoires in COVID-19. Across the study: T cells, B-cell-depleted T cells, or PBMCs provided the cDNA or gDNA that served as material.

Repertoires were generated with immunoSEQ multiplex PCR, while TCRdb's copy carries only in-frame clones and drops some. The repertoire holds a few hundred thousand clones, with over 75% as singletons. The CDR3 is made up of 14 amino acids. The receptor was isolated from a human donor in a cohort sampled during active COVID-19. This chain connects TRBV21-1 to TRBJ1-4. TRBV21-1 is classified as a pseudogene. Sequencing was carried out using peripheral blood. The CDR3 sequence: CASPPAATNEKLFF. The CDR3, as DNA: TGTGCCAGCCCCCCAGCGGCAACTAATGAAAAACTGTTTTTT.